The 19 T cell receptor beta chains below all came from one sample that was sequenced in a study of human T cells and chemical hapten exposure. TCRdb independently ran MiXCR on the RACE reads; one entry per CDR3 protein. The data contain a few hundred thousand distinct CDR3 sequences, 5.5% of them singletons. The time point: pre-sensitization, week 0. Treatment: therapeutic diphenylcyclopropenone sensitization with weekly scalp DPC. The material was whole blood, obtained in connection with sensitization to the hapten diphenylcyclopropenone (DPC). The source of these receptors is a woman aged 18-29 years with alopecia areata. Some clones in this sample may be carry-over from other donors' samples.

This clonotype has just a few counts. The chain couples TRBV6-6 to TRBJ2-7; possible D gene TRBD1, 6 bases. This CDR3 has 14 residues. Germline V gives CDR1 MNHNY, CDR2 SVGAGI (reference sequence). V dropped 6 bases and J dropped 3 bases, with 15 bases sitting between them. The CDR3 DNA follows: TGTGCCAGCAGACCACAGGGTAGTATCTACGAGCAGTACTTC. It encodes CASRPQGSIYEQYF.

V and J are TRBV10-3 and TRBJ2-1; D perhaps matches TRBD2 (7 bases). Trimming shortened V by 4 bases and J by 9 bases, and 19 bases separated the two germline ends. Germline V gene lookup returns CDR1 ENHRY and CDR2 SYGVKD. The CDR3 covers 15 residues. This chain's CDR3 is CAISGGGMESSEQFF. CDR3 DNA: TGTGCCATCAGTGGCGGGGGCATGGAGTCCAGTGAGCAGTTCTTC.

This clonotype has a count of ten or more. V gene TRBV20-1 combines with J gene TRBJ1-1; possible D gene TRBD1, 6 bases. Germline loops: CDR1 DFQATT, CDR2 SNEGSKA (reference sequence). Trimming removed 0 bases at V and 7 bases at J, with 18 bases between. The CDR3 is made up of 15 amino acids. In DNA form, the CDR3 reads TGCAGTGCTAGAGATCTTTCTATCGCGGACAGTGAAGCTTTCTTT. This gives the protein CSARDLSIADSEAFF.

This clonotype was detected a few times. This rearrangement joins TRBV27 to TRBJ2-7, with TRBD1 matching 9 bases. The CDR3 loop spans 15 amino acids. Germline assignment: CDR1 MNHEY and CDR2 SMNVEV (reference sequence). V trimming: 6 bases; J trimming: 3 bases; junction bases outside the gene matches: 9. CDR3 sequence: CASSGLGTGIYEQYF. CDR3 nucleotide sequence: TGTGCCAGCAGCGGGCTAGGGACAGGGATCTACGAGCAGTACTTC.

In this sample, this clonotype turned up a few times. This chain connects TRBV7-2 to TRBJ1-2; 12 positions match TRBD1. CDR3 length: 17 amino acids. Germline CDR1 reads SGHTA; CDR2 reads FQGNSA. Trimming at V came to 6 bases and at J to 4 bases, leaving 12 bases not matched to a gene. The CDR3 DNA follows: TGTGCCAGCAGGAACCCGGGACAGGGGGCGCGAGGCTATGGCTACACCTTC. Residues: CASRNPGQGARGYGYTF.

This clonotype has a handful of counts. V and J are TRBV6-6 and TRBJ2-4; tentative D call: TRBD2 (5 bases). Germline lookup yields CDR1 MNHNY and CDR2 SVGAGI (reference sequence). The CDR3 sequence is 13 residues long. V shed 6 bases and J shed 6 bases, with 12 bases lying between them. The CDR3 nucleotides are TGTGCCAGCAGCCCGAACCGGGGAAACATTCAGTACTTC. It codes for CASSPNRGNIQYF.

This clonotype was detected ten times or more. CDR3 DNA sequence: TGTGCCAGCAGCTCCTTAGGTTCACCCCTCCACTTT. Its translation: CASSSLGSPLHF. The chain links TRBV7-9 to TRBJ1-6, with D hard to call. Germline lookup yields CDR1 SEHNR and CDR2 FQNEAQ (reference sequence). CDR3 size: 12 residues. Trimming pared 4 bases from V and 9 bases from J, leaving 7 bases between.

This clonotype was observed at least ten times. This CDR3 is CASSALRQGTYEQYF. The CDR3 DNA reads TGTGCCAGCAGTGCCTTGAGACAGGGGACCTACGAGCAGTACTTC. The chain carries TRBV2 and TRBJ2-7, with TRBD1 matching 8 bases. Germline loops: CDR1 SNHLY, CDR2 FYNNEI. This CDR3 contains 15 residues. J gave up 2 bases and V 4 bases, and 7 bases lay outside the gene matches.

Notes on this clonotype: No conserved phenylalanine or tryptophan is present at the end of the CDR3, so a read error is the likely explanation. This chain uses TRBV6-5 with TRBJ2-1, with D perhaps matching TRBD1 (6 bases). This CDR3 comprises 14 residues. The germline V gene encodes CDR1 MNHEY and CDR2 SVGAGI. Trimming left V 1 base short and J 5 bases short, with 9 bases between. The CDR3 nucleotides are TGTGCCAGCAGTTACTTGGGGGCCCACAATGAGCAGTTCTTG. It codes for CASSYLGAHNEQFL.

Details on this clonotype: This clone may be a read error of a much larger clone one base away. The CDR3: CASSRTGTGKQPQHF. DNA for the CDR3: TGTGCCAGCAGCCGGACAGGAACTGGCAAACAGCCCCAGCATTTT. The genes are TRBV6-2 or TRBV6-3 and TRBJ1-5; 7 positions agree with TRBD1. From germline, CDR1 is MNHEY and CDR2 SVGEGT. The CDR3 has 15 amino acids.

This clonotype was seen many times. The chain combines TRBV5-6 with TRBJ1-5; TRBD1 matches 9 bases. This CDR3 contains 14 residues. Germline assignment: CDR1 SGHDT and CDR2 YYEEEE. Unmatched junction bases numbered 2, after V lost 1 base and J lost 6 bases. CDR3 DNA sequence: TGTGCCAGCAGCTTGACAGGGGGCATTCAGCCCCAGCATTTT. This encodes CASSLTGGIQPQHF.

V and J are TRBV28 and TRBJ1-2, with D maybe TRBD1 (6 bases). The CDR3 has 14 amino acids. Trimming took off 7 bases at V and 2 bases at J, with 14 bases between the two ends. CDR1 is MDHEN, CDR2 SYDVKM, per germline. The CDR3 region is CASTLSQGNYGYTF. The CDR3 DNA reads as TGTGCCAGCACCCTAAGTCAGGGGAACTATGGCTACACCTTC.

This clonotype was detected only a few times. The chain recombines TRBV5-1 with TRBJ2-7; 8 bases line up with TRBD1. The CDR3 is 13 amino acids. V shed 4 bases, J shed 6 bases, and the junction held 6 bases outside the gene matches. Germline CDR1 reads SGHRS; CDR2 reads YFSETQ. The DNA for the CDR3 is TGCGCCAGCAGCCTGGACAGGGCGAGCGAGCAGTACTTC. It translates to CASSLDRASEQYF.

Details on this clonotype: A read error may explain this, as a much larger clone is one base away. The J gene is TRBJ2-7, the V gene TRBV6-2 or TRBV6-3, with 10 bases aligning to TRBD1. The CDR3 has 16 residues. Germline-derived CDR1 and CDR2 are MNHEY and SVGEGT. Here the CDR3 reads CTSSYGGTGDPDEQYF. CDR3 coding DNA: TGTACCAGCAGTTACGGGGGGACAGGGGATCCGGACGAGCAGTACTTC.

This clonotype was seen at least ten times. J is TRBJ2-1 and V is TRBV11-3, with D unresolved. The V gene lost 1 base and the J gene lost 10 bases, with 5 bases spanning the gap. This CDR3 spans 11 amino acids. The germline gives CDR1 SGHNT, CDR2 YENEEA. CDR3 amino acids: CASSLGREQFF. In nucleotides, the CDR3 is TGTGCCAGCAGCTTAGGCAGGGAGCAGTTCTTC.

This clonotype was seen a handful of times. Here the CDR3 DNA reads TGTGCCAGCAGTTCCTCCTTAGCGGGGGGCACAGATACGCAGTATTTT. Amino acids: CASSSSLAGGTDTQYF. The chain has TRBV27 and TRBJ2-3; 9 bases map to TRBD2. J was trimmed by 1 base and V by 4 bases; bases with no gene match: 6. This CDR3 is built from 16 residues. Germline values: CDR1 MNHEY, CDR2 SMNVEV (reference sequence).

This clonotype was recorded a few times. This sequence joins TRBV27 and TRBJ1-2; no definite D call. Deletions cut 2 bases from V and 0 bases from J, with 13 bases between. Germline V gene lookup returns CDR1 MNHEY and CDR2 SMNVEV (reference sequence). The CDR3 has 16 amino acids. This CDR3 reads CASSLVPRGANYGYTF. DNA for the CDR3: TGTGCCAGCAGTTTAGTCCCCCGGGGAGCTAACTATGGCTACACCTTC.

The CDR3 DNA follows: TGTGCCAGCAGCTTAGATCCATTGGGGGCAAAGCAGTTCTTC. It translates to CASSLDPLGAKQFF. V is TRBV11-2 and J is TRBJ2-1; the D gene is possibly TRBD1 (6 bases). From germline, CDR1 is SGHAT and CDR2 FQNNGV. Trimming stripped 0 bases from V and 11 bases from J, with 14 bases between. The CDR3 has 14 residues.

As DNA, the CDR3 is TGTGCCAGCAGTTATCCCTCGGGGGAGCGCACAGATACGCAGTATTTT. It codes for CASSYPSGERTDTQYF. This chain uses TRBV6-2 or TRBV6-3 with TRBJ2-3, with D tentatively TRBD2 (6 bases). Germline lookup yields CDR1 MNHEY and CDR2 SVGEGT. CDR3 size: 16 residues. V was cut by 3 bases and J by 1 base, with 14 bases left in between.